This TCR beta chain stems from a study of cytomegalovirus exposure and HLA in healthy donors. The V segment lost 6 bases and the J segment 5 bases; nucleotides outside the gene matches: 12. The CDR3 spans 16 residues. In germline, CDR1 is SSHAT, CDR2 FNYEAQ (reference sequence). A multiplex PCR was run with 60 Vbeta primers and 13 Jbeta primers. Data came from immunoSEQ multiplex PCR; TCRdb stores just in-frame clones and leaves some out. The listing contains about 88,000 clones. The rearrangement joins TRBV7-7 to TRBJ2-5; 10 bases are a match to TRBD2. This receptor was taken from a girl aged 10-17 years in good health and CMV-seropositive. Material: PBMCs. The CDR3 loop reads CASSPAGGGFGETQYF. CDR3 DNA: TGTGCCAGCAGTCCAGCGGGGGGGGGATTCGGGGAGACCCAGTACTTC. The variable domain in full, with the rest retrieved from reference TRBV7-7 and TRBJ2-5, is GAGVSQSPRYKVTKRGQDVTLRCDPISSHATLYWYQQALGQGPEFLTYFNYEAQPDKSGLPSDRFSAERPEGSISTLTIQRTEQRDSAMYRCASSPAGGGFGETQYFGPGTRLLVL.